This T cell receptor (beta chain) appears in the sequencing data of a study of shared clonotypes between healthy human individuals. Over several immunoSEQ plates, each subset's genomic DNA was distributed in even portions. Per the study methods: ImmunoSEQ sequences covered only the junction and lacked quality scores; filtering therefore differed. Generated by immunoSEQ multiplex PCR, the TCRdb table keeps only in-frame clones and is missing some. Clonal size and the V and J genes are those of that table, whereas D and trimming came from the DNA. This table holds hundreds of thousands of clones, around 80% found once. Per germline, CDR1 SGHKS and CDR2 YYEKEE (reference sequence). This CDR3 comprises 16 residues. V lost 6 bases to trimming and J lost 0 bases, with 15 bases between them.

This chain uses TRBV5-5 with TRBJ2-2; possibly TRBD1 for D (7 bases). Sequencing was performed on PBMCs. The receptor comes from a middle-aged woman in good health. Some clones in this sample may be carry-over from other donors' samples. DNA of the CDR3: TGTGCCAGCAACCCCAGGGGGGCGGCGAACACCGGGGAGCTGTTTTTT. This codes for CASNPRGAANTGELFF.